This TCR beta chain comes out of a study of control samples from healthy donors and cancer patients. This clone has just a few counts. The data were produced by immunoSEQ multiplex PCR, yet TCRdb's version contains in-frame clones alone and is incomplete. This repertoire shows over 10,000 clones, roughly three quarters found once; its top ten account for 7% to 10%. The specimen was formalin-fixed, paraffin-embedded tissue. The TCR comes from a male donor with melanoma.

The CDR3 loop is CASSLDSGRGTQYF. The CDR3 nucleotides read TGCGCCAGCAGCTTGGATTCTGGACGGGGGACCCAGTACTTC. V gene TRBV5-1 combines with J gene TRBJ2-5; tentative D call: TRBD2 (5 bases). The V gene's germline CDR1 is SGHRS and CDR2 YFSETQ. V lost 0 bases, J lost 7 bases, and 13 bases lay in between. The CDR3 contains 14 residues.